The 2 T cell receptor beta chains in this list originate from one sample, sequenced in a study of shared clonotypes between healthy human individuals. Clones were sequenced by immunoSEQ multiplex PCR, and TCRdb holds only the in-frame ones, with some missing. This sample has millions of clones; approximately 95% occur once, and the top ten carry 0.13%. Specimen: naive CD4+ T cells sorted from blood. Sample subset: CD45RA+ positively selected. The source of these receptors is a man younger than 30 in good health.

The chain is built from TRBV30 and TRBJ2-5; the match to TRBD1 covers 9 bases. From germline, CDR1 is GTSNPN and CDR2 SVGIG (reference sequence). The CDR3 covers 15 residues. J was trimmed by 5 bases and V by 5 bases; bases with no gene match: 12. The CDR3 DNA follows: TGTGCCTGGGCCTTCGGAACAGGGGGCGGGGAGACCCAGTACTTC. Its translation is CAWAFGTGGGETQYF.

The count of this clone is one. This chain links TRBV5-8 with TRBJ1-3; D not certain. The germline V gene has CDR1 SGHTS and CDR2 YDEGEE. The CDR3 spans 14 residues. V was pared by 0 bases and J by 4 bases, with 8 bases between. In DNA form, the CDR3 reads TGTGCCAGCAGCTTGGGGCTGATCGGAAACACCATATATTTT. Encoded protein: CASSLGLIGNTIYF.